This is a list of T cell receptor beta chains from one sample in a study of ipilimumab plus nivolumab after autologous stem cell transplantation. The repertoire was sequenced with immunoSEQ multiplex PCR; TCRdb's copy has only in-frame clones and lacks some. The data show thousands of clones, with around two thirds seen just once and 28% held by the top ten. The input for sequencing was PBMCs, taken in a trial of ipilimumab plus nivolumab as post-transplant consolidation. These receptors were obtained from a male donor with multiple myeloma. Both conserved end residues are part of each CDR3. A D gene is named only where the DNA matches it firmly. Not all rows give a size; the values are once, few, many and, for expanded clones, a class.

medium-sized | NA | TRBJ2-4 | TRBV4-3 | CASSPSADNIQYF | TGCGCCAGCAGCCCTTCGGCCGATAACATTCAGTACTTC
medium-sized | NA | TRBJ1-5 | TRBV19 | CASSRISQGSNQPQHF | TGTGCCAGTAGTCGAATTTCCCAGGGTAGCAATCAGCCCCAGCATTTT
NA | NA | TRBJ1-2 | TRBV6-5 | CASSYEGQNGYTF | TGTGCCAGCAGTTACGAAGGTCAGAATGGCTACACCTTC
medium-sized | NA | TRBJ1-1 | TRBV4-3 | CASSQDQDGIYEAFF | TGCGCCAGCAGCCAAGATCAAGACGGAATATACGAAGCTTTCTTT
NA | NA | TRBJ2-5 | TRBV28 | CASSLGQETQYF | TGTGCCAGCAGTTTAGGGCAAGAGACCCAGTACTTC
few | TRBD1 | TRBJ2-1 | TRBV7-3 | CASSLTPSQTGALTLYNEQFF | TGTGCCAGCAGCTTAACACCTTCCCAGACAGGGGCTTTGACGCTTTACAATGAGCAGTTCTTC
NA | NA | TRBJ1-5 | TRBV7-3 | CASSLAIGGGQPQHF | TGTGCCAGCAGCTTAGCAATAGGGGGAGGACAGCCCCAGCATTTT
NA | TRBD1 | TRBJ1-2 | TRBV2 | CASSVSFFRGTGVFNYGYTF | TGTGCCAGCAGTGTTAGTTTCTTTCGCGGGACAGGGGTTTTTAACTATGGCTACACCTTC
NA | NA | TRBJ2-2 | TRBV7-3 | CASSLRSWGTGELFF | TGTGCCAGCAGCTTAAGGAGCTGGGGCACCGGGGAGCTGTTTTTT
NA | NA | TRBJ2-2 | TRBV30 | CAWRLGLTNTGELFF | TGTGCCTGGAGGCTGGGACTCACGAACACCGGGGAGCTGTTTTTT
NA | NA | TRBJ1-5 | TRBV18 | CASSPIAQDSNQPQHF | TGTGCCAGCTCACCGATTGCGCAGGATAGCAATCAGCCCCAGCATTTT
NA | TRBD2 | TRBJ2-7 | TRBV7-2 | CASSLGLAGSEQYF | TGTGCCAGCAGCTTAGGGCTAGCGGGGAGCGAGCAGTACTTC
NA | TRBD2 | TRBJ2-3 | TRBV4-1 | CASSQGLARRGSRDTQYF | TGCGCCAGCAGCCAGGGACTAGCGCGAAGAGGTAGTAGAGATACGCAGTATTTT
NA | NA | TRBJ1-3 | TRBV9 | CASSGRGSGNTIYF | TGTGCCAGCAGCGGCAGGGGTTCTGGAAACACCATATATTTT
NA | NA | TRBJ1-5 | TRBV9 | CASSVAGQSSPQHF | TGTGCCAGCAGCGTAGCGGGCCAGTCTTCGCCCCAGCATTTT
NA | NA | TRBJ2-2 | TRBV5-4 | CASSPRPHPMGTGELFF | TGTGCCAGCAGCCCCCGCCCCCACCCGATGGGGACCGGGGAGCTGTTTTTT
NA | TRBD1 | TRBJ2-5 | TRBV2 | CASRPGQQETQYF | TGTGCCAGCAGGCCGGGACAGCAAGAGACCCAGTACTTC
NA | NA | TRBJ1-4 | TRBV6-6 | CASSFPTGTNEKLFF | TGTGCCAGCAGTTTCCCGACCGGGACTAATGAAAAACTGTTTTTT
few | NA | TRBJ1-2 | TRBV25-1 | CASSDRTGGYTF | TGTGCCAGCAGTGACAGGACGGGTGGCTACACCTTC
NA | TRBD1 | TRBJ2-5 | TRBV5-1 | CASTTRGTTMETQYF | TGCGCCAGCACCACCAGGGGGACGACTATGGAGACCCAGTACTTC
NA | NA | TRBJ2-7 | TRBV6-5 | CASSTEDFPYEQYF | TGTGCCAGCAGCACAGAGGACTTTCCCTACGAGCAGTACTTC
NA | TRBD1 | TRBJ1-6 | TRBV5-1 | CASSSEPGQVYSPLHF | TGCGCCAGCAGCTCGGAACCGGGACAGGTCTATTCACCCCTCCACTTT
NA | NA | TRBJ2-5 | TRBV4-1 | CASSQGLRALETQYF | TGCGCCAGCAGCCAAGGGTTGCGAGCGTTAGAGACCCAGTACTTC
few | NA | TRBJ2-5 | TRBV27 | CASSLSLDYRETQYF | TGTGCCAGCAGTTTATCGTTGGACTATAGGGAGACCCAGTACTTC
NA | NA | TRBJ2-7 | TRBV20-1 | CSARTSYEQYF | TGCAGTGCAAGAACTAGCTACGAGCAGTACTTC
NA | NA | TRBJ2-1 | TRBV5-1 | CASSSSGTRSSYNEQFF | TGCGCCAGCAGCTCGTCAGGGACACGGAGCTCCTACAATGAGCAGTTCTTC
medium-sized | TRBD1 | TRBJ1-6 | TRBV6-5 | CASSPTGGPNSPLHF | TGTGCCAGCAGCCCGACAGGGGGTCCGAATTCACCCCTCCACTTT
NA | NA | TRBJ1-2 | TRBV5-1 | CASSLGQRSGYTF | TGCGCCAGCAGCCTAGGACAGAGGTCTGGCTACACCTTC
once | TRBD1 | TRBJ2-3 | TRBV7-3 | CASSLNTGVGDTQYF | TGTGCCAGCAGCTTAAACACAGGGGTGGGAGATACGCAGTATTTT
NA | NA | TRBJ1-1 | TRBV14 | CASSPLVSTEAFF | TGTGCCAGCAGCCCTCTGGTCAGCACTGAAGCTTTCTTT
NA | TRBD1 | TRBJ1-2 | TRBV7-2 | CASSLVSRGLDGYTF | TGTGCCAGCAGCTTAGTATCCAGGGGGCTAGATGGCTACACCTTC
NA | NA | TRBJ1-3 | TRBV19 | CASSRGRTGNTIYF | TGTGCCAGTTCCAGGGGAAGAACGGGAAACACCATATATTTT